This T cell receptor beta chain was sequenced for a study of blood T cells in healthy people across ages. Study-level information: About one barcoded beta molecule per two T cells came from capture by template switching. Study observations and caveats: A greater number of naive CD4+ cells and higher diversity distinguished long-lived donors from aged donors.

V was shortened by 4 bases and J by 5 bases, with 10 bases between the two germline ends. The CDR3 covers 13 residues. Germline V gene data show CDR1 as SGDLS and CDR2 as YYNGEE. The authors ran a second PCR of roughly 6 to 12 cycles using a sample-barcoded 5' primer and a J-beta primer mix. TCRdb re-called the 5' RACE reads through MiXCR, storing one row per CDR3 protein. The sample lists around 1,600,000 distinct CDR3 sequences; roughly two fifths were seen once. This clonotype occurred a few times. Its antigen remains unknown. Sequencing was done on a sample of blood. V gene TRBV9 combines with J gene TRBJ2-1, with D hard to call. This TCR derives from a woman aged 18-29 years in good health. The CDR3 nucleotides read TGTGCCAGCAGCTCTCGGTCCCACAATGAGCAGTTCTTC. It codes for CASSSRSHNEQFF. Drawing the rest from reference TRBV9 and TRBJ2-1, the complete variable domain is DSGVTQTPKHLITATGQRVTLRCSPRSGDLSVYWYQQSLDQGLQFLIQYYNGEERAKGNILERFSAQQFPDLHSELNLSSLELGDSALYFCASSSRSHNEQFFGPGTRLTVL.